This T cell receptor (beta chain) emerged from a study of cytotoxic CD8 clonotypes in ibrutinib-treated CLL. On this clone itself: The sample contains more than one DNA sequence encoding this CDR3.

Only in-frame clones appear in the TCRdb table, and some are missing; sequencing was by immunoSEQ multiplex PCR. The sample has approximately 50,000 clones, 50% to 70% seen once; the top ten hold roughly a quarter. With 0 bases removed from V and 0 bases from J, the gap between germline ends came to 7 bases. The CDR3 is 14 residues long. Germline CDR1 and CDR2: SGHDT and YYEEEE. This sample comprised PBMCs, obtained at disease progression, from a patient treated with ibrutinib. The chain links TRBV5-6 to TRBJ2-7; D not certain. This clonotype was obtained from a human donor with chronic lymphocytic leukemia. The CDR3 DNA sequence: TGTGCCAGCAGCTTGGGAGGTTCCTCCTACGAGCAGTACTTC. Translating it yields CASSLGGSSYEQYF.